A selection of T cell receptor beta chains follows, all from one sample in a study of Ad26.COV2.S vaccination and SARS-CoV-2 variants. Libraries were prepared by immunoSEQ multiplex PCR; TCRdb keeps only in-frame clonotypes and omits some of them. The table lists roughly 380,000 clones, about 92% of them singletons. Sequencing used peripheral blood, obtained after recovery from COVID-19. The source of these receptors is a human donor who had recovered from COVID-19. Both conserved end residues are part of each CDR3. Fields, in order: clone size, J gene, D gene, V gene, CDR3 protein. A D gene is named only where the DNA matches it firmly. A clone size is listed for some rows: how often the clone was seen (once, few, many), or a class if it is expanded.

clone size: NA
J gene: TRBJ1-5
D gene: NA
V gene: TRBV6-4
CDR3 protein: CASSDSGRGGRPQHF

clone size: once
J gene: TRBJ2-7
D gene: TRBD1
V gene: TRBV29-1
CDR3 protein: CSVGVGQGSYEQYF

clone size: NA
J gene: TRBJ2-3
D gene: NA
V gene: TRBV14
CDR3 protein: CASSQDLSGITDTQYF

clone size: NA
J gene: TRBJ1-3
D gene: NA
V gene: TRBV4-3
CDR3 protein: CASSQVVSGNTIYF

clone size: NA
J gene: TRBJ1-1
D gene: NA
V gene: TRBV6-5
CDR3 protein: CASTLADGGRTEAFF

clone size: NA
J gene: TRBJ2-1
D gene: NA
V gene: TRBV9
CDR3 protein: CASSVGLLGGQFF

clone size: NA
J gene: TRBJ2-7
D gene: TRBD2
V gene: TRBV7-3
CDR3 protein: CASSPGLEYEQYF

clone size: NA
J gene: TRBJ1-6
D gene: NA
V gene: TRBV6-4
CDR3 protein: CASSEGQGNSPLHF

clone size: NA
J gene: TRBJ1-1
D gene: NA
V gene: TRBV5-1
CDR3 protein: CASSLVGAPTEAFF

clone size: NA
J gene: TRBJ2-6
D gene: TRBD1
V gene: TRBV10-3
CDR3 protein: CASETGDFSGANVLTF

clone size: NA
J gene: TRBJ1-1
D gene: NA
V gene: TRBV11-2
CDR3 protein: CASSSAIGGTEAFF

clone size: once
J gene: TRBJ1-6
D gene: TRBD1
V gene: TRBV3-1/TRBV3-2
CDR3 protein: CASSPGQAGSPLHF

clone size: NA
J gene: TRBJ1-2
D gene: NA
V gene: TRBV3-1/TRBV3-2
CDR3 protein: CASSQGQARQRRHGGYTF

clone size: NA
J gene: TRBJ2-3
D gene: TRBD2
V gene: TRBV4-3
CDR3 protein: CASSKKERGELTDTQYF

clone size: NA
J gene: TRBJ1-3
D gene: TRBD1
V gene: TRBV19
CDR3 protein: CASSTRGQVGNTIYF

clone size: NA
J gene: TRBJ2-7
D gene: NA
V gene: TRBV18
CDR3 protein: CASSPQDTIYEQYF

clone size: NA
J gene: TRBJ2-1
D gene: NA
V gene: TRBV27
CDR3 protein: CASSSDMNEQFF

clone size: NA
J gene: TRBJ1-6
D gene: NA
V gene: TRBV5-1
CDR3 protein: CASSHQGSPLHF

clone size: once
J gene: TRBJ1-1
D gene: TRBD1
V gene: TRBV7-9
CDR3 protein: CASSPPRQGIMNTEAFF

clone size: NA
J gene: TRBJ1-1
D gene: TRBD1
V gene: TRBV6-2/TRBV6-3
CDR3 protein: CASSKTPGTGFEAFF

clone size: NA
J gene: TRBJ1-4
D gene: NA
V gene: TRBV6-2/TRBV6-3
CDR3 protein: CASSYYGVTNEKLFF

clone size: NA
J gene: TRBJ2-1
D gene: NA
V gene: TRBV13
CDR3 protein: CASSSNGGRRYNEQFF

clone size: NA
J gene: TRBJ2-1
D gene: NA
V gene: TRBV6-6
CDR3 protein: CASSGESSYNEQFF

clone size: once
J gene: TRBJ2-3
D gene: NA
V gene: TRBV12-3/TRBV12-4
CDR3 protein: CASSGWTDTQYF

clone size: once
J gene: TRBJ1-3
D gene: NA
V gene: TRBV29-1
CDR3 protein: CSVEDPPHNTIYF

clone size: NA
J gene: TRBJ1-2
D gene: NA
V gene: TRBV3-1/TRBV3-2
CDR3 protein: CASSQDWSGPGYTF

clone size: NA
J gene: TRBJ1-5
D gene: NA
V gene: TRBV11-2
CDR3 protein: CASSFQGSQPQHF

clone size: NA
J gene: TRBJ2-3
D gene: NA
V gene: TRBV2
CDR3 protein: CASSEALLGTDTQYF

clone size: NA
J gene: TRBJ2-3
D gene: TRBD2
V gene: TRBV9
CDR3 protein: CASSPSGGAGTDTQYF

clone size: NA
J gene: TRBJ1-1
D gene: TRBD1
V gene: TRBV7-9
CDR3 protein: CASSLGQGAYSEAFF

clone size: once
J gene: TRBJ2-5
D gene: NA
V gene: TRBV3-1/TRBV3-2
CDR3 protein: CASSQGPQETQYF

clone size: NA
J gene: TRBJ2-3
D gene: NA
V gene: TRBV10-1
CDR3 protein: CASSDRGPADTQYF

clone size: NA
J gene: TRBJ1-5
D gene: NA
V gene: TRBV9
CDR3 protein: CASSVDPNQPQHF

clone size: once
J gene: TRBJ1-4
D gene: NA
V gene: TRBV2
CDR3 protein: CASSDREKLFF

clone size: NA
J gene: TRBJ2-5
D gene: NA
V gene: TRBV5-1
CDR3 protein: CASSLASGQETQYF

clone size: NA
J gene: TRBJ2-2
D gene: NA
V gene: TRBV11-2
CDR3 protein: CASSIRPDGVGELFF

clone size: NA
J gene: TRBJ1-1
D gene: NA
V gene: TRBV29-1
CDR3 protein: CSVWKSIGATIEAFF

clone size: NA
J gene: TRBJ1-4
D gene: NA
V gene: TRBV5-4
CDR3 protein: CASSIQRNEKLFF

clone size: NA
J gene: TRBJ2-1
D gene: TRBD1
V gene: TRBV5-1
CDR3 protein: CASSLGTGVGSYNEQFF

clone size: NA
J gene: TRBJ1-4
D gene: NA
V gene: TRBV5-5
CDR3 protein: CASTRGGLNEKLFF